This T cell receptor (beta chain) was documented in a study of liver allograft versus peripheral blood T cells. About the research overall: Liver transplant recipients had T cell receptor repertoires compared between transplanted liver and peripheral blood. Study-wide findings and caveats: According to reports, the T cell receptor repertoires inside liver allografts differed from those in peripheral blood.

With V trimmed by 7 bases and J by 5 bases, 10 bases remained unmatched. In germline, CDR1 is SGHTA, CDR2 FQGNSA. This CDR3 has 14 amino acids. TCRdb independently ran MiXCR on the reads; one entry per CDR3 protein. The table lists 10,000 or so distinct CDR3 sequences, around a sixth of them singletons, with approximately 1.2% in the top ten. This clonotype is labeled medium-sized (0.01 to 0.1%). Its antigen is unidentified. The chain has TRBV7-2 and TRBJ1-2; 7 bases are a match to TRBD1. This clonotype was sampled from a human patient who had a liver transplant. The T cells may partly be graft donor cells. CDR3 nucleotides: TGTGCCAGCAACCCCCGACAGGGCGAATATGGCTACACCTTC. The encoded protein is CASNPRQGEYGYTF.